This T cell receptor (beta chain) is from a study of sequential checkpoint blockade in melanoma. As for the study in general: After both sequences, patients received maintenance nivolumab.

Germline CDR1 reads WNHNN; CDR2 reads SYGVQD (reference sequence). The CDR3 extends over 14 amino acids. V lost 2 bases and J 6 bases, leaving 14 bases between the germline ends. Treatment indicated: randomized to nivolumab then ipilimumab (arm A) or the reverse (arm B). No patient had prior DNA-damaging chemotherapy. Sorted cells were live CD3+CD8+, lacking CD19 and CD56, from PBMCs. This table comes from immunoSEQ multiplex PCR, and its TCRdb copy is limited to in-frame clones, with some not included. Found here are 11,000 to 15,000 clones, around two thirds of them singletons; the top ten hold under 35%.

The TCR was taken from a human donor with melanoma. The sequenced sample was CD8+ T cells sorted from blood (inferred from file names), obtained from a patient given nivolumab and ipilimumab in sequence. This sequence joins TRBV10-1 and TRBJ2-7, with D tentatively TRBD1 (6 bases). CDR3 sequence (DNA): TGCGCCAGCAGTGAGGGACAGTTTTTGGGCGAGCAGTACTTC. This translates into CASSEGQFLGEQYF.